The sequence of this TCR beta chain was determined in a study of response to subunit inactivated influenza vaccine (dated by TCRdb to 2017 to 2018). For context, the study as a whole: Deep quantitative T cell receptor repertoire profiling was used in the study to track responses to a trivalent subunit inactivated influenza vaccine. General study outcomes and caveats: The authors suggested that each seasonal influenza vaccination may recruit only a limited number of new T cells.

Of note for this clonotype: Its binding antigen is unknown. Base quality data are lacking; no much larger clone is found one base away.

Ends trimmed: V by 2 bases, J by 4 bases; bases unmatched to a gene: 7. The germline V gene (reference sequence) provides CDR1 SEHNR and CDR2 FQNEAQ. From its cysteine to its phenylalanine, the CDR3 spans 15 amino acids. Of all the DNA, just the CDR3 is kept, 45 bases in frame from base 1. To prepare the library, RT-PCR was applied. Reads for this sample came from an Illumina HiSeq 2500. TCRdb took the public reads, trimmed them with fastp at Q25, ran MiXCR for clone calling and kept in-frame beta chains. One record per CDR3 amino acid sequence lists the most common genes and DNA. This sample holds around 710,000 distinct CDR3 sequences; over 11% were observed only once. The ten largest clones capture roughly 6.4% of the sample.

The receptor was derived from a man aged 45-65 years who received an inactivated influenza vaccine. Donor details come from another sample of the same person, matched by shared clones. The receptor chain draws on TRBV7-9 and TRBJ1-1, with TRBD1 matching 7 junction bases. The sample in question was PBMCs from blood, obtained 14 to 15 days before vaccination. The DNA is as follows: TGTGCCAGCAGCTTAAAAGGGGGCCGGGGCACTGAAGCTTTCTTT. Its amino acids are CASSLKGGRGTEAFF.